Sequencing of this T cell receptor (beta chain) was carried out in a study of T cells after yellow fever vaccination. TCRdb recomputed calls from the 5' RACE reads with MiXCR, one row per CDR3 protein. The sample has hundreds of thousands of distinct CDR3 sequences; 15% to 20% are singletons. V was trimmed by 1 base and J by 8 bases, leaving 11 bases between them. CDR1 is MGHRA, CDR2 YSYEKL, per germline. This CDR3 has 13 amino acids. The chain links TRBV4-1 to TRBJ1-1; TRBD1 is a possible D gene (6 bases). The sample here was PBMCs, taken before the yellow fever booster vaccination. The TCR originated in a man between 18 and 35 years old who received the YFV17D yellow fever vaccine. This CDR3 reads CASSQVPDSEAFF. The CDR3 DNA is TGCGCCAGCAGCCAAGTTCCGGACAGCGAAGCTTTCTTT.